This entry features one T cell receptor beta chain sequence. Its antigen is still unknown. The data stem from a study of T cells expressing NK-cell markers. Study as a whole: Repertoires of TCR beta were obtained from T cells sorted as CD3+CD56+NKG2C+, CD3+CD56+NKG2C- and CD3+CD56-NKG2C+. HCMV serostatus: seven of eight sequenced donors positive, one negative. Study-level points and caveats: Also leading the CD3+CD56-NKG2C+ fraction in a few donors were these clonotypes. Roughly 1.0-7.0% of CD8+ T cells in over 5 donors belonged to dominant NKG2C+ clonotypes.

TCRdb reprocessed the 5' RACE reads and stores each CDR3 protein as one record, lacking DNA. This sample contains some 150,000 distinct CDR3 sequences. In germline, CDR1 is SQVTM, CDR2 ANQGSEA. There are 13 residues in the CDR3. The sequence came from a woman aged 45 to 65 in good health. The sequencing input was blood T cells: a sorted CD56 or NKG2C T cell subset, CD4+ or CD8+ T cells, or bulk PBMC T cells (not recorded which). This rearrangement joins TRBV29-1 to TRBJ1-1; lacking DNA, the TRBD1 call made by TCRdb goes unchecked. The CDR3 sequence is CSVTTGWNTEAFF.